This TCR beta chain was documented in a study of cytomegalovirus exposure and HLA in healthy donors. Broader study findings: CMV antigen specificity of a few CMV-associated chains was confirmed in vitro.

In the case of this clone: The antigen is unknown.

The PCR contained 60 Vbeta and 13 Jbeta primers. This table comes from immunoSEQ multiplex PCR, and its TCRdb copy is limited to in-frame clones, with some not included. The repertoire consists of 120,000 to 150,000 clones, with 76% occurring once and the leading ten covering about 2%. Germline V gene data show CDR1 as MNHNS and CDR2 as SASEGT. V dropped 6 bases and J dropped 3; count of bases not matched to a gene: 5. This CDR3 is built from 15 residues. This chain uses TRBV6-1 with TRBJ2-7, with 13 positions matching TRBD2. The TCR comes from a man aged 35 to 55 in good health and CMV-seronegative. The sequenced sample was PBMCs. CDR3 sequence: CASRRTSGSFYEQYF. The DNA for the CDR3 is TGTGCCAGCAGAAGGACTAGCGGGAGTTTCTACGAGCAGTACTTC.